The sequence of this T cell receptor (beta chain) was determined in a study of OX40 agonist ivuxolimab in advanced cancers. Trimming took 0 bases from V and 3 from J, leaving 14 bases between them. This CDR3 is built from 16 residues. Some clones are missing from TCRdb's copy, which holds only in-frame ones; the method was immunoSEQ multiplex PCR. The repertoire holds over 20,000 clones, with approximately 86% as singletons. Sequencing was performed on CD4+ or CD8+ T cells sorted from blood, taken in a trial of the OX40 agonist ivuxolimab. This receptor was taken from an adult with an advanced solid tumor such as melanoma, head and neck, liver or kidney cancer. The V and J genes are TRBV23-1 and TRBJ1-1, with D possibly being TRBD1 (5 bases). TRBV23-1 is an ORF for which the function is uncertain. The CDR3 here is CASSQSRGWNDTEAFF. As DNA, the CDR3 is TGCGCCAGCAGTCAATCGCGGGGGTGGAATGACACTGAAGCTTTCTTT.